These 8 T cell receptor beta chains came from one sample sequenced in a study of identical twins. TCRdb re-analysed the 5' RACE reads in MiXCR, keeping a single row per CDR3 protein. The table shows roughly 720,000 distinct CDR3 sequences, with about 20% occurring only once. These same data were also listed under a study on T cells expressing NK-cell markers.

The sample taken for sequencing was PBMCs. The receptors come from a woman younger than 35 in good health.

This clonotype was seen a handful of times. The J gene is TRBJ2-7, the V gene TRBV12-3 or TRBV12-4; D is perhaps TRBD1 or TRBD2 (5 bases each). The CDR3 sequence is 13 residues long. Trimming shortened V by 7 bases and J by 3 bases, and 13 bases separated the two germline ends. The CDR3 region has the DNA TGTGCCAGCACCTTCTCAGGGAGCTACGAGCAGTACTTC. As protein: CASTFSGSYEQYF.

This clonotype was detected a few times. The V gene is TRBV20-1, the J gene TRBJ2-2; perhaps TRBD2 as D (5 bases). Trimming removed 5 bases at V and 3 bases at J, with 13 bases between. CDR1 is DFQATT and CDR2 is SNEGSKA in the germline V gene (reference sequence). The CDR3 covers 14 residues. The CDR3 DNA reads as TGCAGTGCTCGAACTACTAGGTACACCGGGGAGCTGTTTTTT. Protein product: CSARTTRYTGELFF.

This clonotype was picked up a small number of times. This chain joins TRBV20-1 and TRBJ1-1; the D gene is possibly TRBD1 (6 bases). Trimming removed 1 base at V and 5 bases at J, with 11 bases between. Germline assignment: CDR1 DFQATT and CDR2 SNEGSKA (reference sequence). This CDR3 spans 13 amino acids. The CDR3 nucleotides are TGCAGTGCTAGAGGTGCCCAGGGGACTGAAGCTTTCTTT. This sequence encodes CSARGAQGTEAFF.

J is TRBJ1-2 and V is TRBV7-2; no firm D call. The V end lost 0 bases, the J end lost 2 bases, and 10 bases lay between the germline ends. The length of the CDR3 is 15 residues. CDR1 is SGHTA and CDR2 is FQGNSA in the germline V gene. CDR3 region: CASSLAVVGNYGYTF. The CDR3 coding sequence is TGTGCCAGCAGCTTAGCAGTCGTCGGAAACTATGGCTACACCTTC.

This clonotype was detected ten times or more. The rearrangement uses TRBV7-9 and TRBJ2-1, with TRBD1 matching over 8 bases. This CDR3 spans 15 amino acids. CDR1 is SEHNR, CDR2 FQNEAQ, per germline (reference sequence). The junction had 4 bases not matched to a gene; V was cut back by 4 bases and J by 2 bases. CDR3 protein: CASSSGQGTYNEQFF. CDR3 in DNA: TGTGCCAGCAGCTCCGGACAGGGAACCTACAATGAGCAGTTCTTC.

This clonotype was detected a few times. CDR3 loop: CASRDRGETANTGELFF. In nucleotides, the CDR3 is TGTGCCAGCAGGGACCGGGGGGAAACCGCGAACACCGGGGAGCTGTTTTTT. J is TRBJ2-2 and V is TRBV6-2 or TRBV6-3; 7 positions match TRBD2. The CDR3 sequence is 17 residues long. V lost 6 bases, J lost 0 bases, and 10 bases stayed unmatched. CDR1 is MNHEY and CDR2 is SVGEGT in the germline V gene.

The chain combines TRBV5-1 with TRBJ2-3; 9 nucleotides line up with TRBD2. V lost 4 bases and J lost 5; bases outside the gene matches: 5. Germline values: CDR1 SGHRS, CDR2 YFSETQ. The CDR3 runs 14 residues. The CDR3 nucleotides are TGCGCCAGCAGCGTCGGACTAGCGCTAGATACGCAGTATTTT. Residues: CASSVGLALDTQYF.

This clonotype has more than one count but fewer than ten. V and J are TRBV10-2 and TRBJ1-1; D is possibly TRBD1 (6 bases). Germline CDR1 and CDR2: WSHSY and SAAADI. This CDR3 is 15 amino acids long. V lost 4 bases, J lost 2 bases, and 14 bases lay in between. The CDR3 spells CASSARGGINTEAFF. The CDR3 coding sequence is TGCGCCAGCAGTGCAAGGGGGGGGATTAACACTGAAGCTTTCTTT.